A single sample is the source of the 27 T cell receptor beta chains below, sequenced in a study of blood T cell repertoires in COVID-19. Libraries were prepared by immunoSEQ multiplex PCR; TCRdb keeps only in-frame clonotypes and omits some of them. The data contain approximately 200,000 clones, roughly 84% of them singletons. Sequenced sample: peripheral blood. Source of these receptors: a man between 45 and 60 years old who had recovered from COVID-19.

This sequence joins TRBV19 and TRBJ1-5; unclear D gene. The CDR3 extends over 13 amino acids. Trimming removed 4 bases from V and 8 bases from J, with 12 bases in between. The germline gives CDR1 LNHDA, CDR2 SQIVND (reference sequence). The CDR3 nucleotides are TGTGCCAGTAGTACTACCGAATTCGAGCCCCAGCATTTT. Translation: CASSTTEFEPQHF.

The CDR3 here is CASSAEGQPETYGYTF. The CDR3 coding sequence is TGTGCCAGCAGCGCCGAAGGACAGCCGGAGACCTATGGCTACACCTTC. The rearrangement joins TRBV7-9 to TRBJ1-2, with TRBD1 as a possible D gene (6 bases). Germline V gene lookup returns CDR1 SEHNR and CDR2 FQNEAQ (reference sequence). V lost 5 bases to trimming and J lost 4 bases, with 20 bases between them. The CDR3 contains 16 residues.

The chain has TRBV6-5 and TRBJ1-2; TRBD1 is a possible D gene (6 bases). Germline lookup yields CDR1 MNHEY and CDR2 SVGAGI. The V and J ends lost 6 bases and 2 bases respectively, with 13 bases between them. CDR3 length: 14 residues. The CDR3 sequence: CASRPTGFNYGYTF. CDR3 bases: TGTGCCAGCAGACCCACAGGGTTCAACTATGGCTACACCTTC.

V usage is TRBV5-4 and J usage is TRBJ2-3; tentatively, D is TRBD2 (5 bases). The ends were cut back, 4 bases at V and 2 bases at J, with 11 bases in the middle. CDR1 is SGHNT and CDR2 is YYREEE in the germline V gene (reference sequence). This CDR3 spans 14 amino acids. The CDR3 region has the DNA TGTGCCAGCAGCCGTGAGGGATCCACAGATACGCAGTATTTT. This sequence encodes CASSREGSTDTQYF. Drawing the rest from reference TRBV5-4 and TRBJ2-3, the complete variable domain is ETGVTQSPTHLIKTRGQQVTLRCSSQSGHNTVSWYQQALGQGPQFIFQYYREEENGRGNFPPRFSGLQFPNYSSELNVNALELDDSALYLCASSREGSTDTQYFGPGTRLTVL.

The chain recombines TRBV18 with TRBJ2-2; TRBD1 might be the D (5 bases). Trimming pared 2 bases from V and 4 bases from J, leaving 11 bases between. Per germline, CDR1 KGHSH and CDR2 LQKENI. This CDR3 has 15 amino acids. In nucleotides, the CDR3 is TGTGCCAGCTCACCAAGGGGTCCGATCACCGGGGAGCTGTTTTTT. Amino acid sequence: CASSPRGPITGELFF.

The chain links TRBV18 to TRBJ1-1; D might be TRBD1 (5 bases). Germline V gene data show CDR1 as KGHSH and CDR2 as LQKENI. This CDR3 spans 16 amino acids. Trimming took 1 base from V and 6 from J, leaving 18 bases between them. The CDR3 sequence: CASSPRGVTAGAEAFF. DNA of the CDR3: TGTGCCAGCTCACCACGGGGGGTTACGGCGGGCGCTGAAGCTTTCTTT.

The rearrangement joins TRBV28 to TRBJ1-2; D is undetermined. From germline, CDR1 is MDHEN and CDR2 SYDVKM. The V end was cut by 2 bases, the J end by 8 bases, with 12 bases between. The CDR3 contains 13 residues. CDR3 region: CASSLGGIMGYTF. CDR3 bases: TGTGCCAGCAGTTTAGGAGGGATTATGGGCTACACCTTC.

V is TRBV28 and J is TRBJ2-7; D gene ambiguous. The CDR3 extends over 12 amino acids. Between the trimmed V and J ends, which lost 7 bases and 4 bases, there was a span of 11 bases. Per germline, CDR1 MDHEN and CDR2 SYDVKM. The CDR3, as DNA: TGTGCCAGCACCAAAAATGAGTACGAGCAGTACTTC. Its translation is CASTKNEYEQYF.

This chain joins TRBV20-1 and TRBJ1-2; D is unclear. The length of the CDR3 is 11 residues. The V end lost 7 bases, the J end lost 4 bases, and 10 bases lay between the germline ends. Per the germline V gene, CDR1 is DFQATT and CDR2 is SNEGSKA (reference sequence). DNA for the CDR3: TGCAGTGGAGCGGGGAGCTATGGCTACACCTTC. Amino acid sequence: CSGAGSYGYTF.

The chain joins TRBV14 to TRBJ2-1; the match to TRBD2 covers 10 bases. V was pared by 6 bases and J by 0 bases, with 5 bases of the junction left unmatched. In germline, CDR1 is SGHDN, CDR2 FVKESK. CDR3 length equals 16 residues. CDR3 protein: CASRRAGGSSYNEQFF. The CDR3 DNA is TGTGCCAGCAGGAGAGCGGGAGGGAGCTCCTACAATGAGCAGTTCTTC.

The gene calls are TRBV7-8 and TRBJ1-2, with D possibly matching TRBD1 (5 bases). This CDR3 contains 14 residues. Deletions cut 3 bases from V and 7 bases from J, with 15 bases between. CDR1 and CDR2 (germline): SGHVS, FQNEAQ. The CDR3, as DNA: TGTGCCAGCAGCTTCAACCAGGGCTCCGGTGGCTACACCTTC. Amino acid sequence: CASSFNQGSGGYTF.

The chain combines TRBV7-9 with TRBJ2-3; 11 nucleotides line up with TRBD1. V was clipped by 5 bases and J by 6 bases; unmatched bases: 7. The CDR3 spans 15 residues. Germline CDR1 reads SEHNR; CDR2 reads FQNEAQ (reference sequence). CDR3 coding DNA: TGTGCCAGCAGCAACTACCGGGACAGGGGGGATACGCAGTATTTT. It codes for CASSNYRDRGDTQYF. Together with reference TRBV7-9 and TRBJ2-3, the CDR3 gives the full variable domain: DTGVSQNPRHKITKRGQNVTFRCDPISEHNRLYWYRQTLGQGPEFLTYFQNEAQLEKSRLLSDRFSAERPKGSFSTLEIQRTEQGDSAMYLCASSNYRDRGDTQYFGPGTRLTVL.

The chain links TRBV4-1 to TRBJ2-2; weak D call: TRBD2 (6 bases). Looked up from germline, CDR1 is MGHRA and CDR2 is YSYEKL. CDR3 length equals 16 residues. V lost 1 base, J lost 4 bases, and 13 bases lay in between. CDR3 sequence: CASSQVWGGTTGELFF. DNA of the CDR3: TGCGCCAGCAGCCAAGTTTGGGGAGGAACCACCGGGGAGCTGTTTTTT.

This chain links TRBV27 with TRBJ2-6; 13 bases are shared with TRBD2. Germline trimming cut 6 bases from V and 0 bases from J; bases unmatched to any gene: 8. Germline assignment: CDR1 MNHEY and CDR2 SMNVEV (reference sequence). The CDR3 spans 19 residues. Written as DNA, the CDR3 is TGTGCCAGCAGCGGCGGGGGACTAGCGGGAATCTCTGGGGCCAACGTCCTGACTTTC. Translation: CASSGGGLAGISGANVLTF.

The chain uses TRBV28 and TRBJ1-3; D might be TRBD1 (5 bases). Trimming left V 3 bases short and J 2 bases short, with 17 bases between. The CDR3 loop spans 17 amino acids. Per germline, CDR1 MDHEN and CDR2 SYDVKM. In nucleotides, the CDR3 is TGTGCCAGCAGTTTTTCGACCGCATGGGGGGCTGGAAACACCATATATTTT. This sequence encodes CASSFSTAWGAGNTIYF.

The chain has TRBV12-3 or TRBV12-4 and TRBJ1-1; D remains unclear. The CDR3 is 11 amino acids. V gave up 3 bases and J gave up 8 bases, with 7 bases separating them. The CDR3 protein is CASSFNQEAFF. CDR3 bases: TGTGCCAGCAGTTTCAACCAGGAAGCTTTCTTT.

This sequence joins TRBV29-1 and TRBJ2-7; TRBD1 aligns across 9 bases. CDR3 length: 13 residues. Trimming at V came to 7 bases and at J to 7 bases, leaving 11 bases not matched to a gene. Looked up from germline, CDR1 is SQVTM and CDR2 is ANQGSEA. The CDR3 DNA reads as TGCAGCGCTGTACAGGGGGCAATGAGAGAGCAGTACTTC. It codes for CSAVQGAMREQYF.

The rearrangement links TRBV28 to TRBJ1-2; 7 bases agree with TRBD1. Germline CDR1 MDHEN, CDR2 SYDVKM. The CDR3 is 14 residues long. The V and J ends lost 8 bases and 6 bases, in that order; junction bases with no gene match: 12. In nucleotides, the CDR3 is TGTGCCAGCTCAATCAGGGGGATGGTTAATGGCTACACCTTC. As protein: CASSIRGMVNGYTF.

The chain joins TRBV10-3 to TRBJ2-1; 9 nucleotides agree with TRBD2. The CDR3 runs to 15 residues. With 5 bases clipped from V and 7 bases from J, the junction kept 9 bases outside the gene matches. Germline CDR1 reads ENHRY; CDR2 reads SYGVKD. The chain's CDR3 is CAISTGTSRGNEQFF. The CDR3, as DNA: TGTGCCATCAGTACCGGGACTAGCCGAGGGAATGAGCAGTTCTTC.

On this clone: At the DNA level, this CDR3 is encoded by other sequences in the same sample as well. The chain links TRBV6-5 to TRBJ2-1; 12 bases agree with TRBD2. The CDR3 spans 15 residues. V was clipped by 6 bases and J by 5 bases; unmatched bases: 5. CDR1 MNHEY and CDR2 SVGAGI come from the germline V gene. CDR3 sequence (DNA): TGTGCCAGCAGCCGGAGACTAGCGGGAGACAATGAGCAGTTCTTC. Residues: CASSRRLAGDNEQFF.

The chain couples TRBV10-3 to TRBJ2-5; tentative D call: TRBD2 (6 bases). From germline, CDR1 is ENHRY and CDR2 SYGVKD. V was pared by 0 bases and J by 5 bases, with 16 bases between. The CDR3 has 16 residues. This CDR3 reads CAISESRTSSRETQYF. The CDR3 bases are TGTGCCATCAGTGAGTCACGCACTAGCTCTCGGGAGACCCAGTACTTC.

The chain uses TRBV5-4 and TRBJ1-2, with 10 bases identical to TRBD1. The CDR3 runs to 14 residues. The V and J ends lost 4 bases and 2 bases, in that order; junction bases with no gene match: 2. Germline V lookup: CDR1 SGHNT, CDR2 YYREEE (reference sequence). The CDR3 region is CASSPGQGNYGYTF. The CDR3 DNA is TGTGCCAGCAGCCCGGGACAGGGGAACTATGGCTACACCTTC.

CDR3 region: CASSVGSGSYNEQFF. For the CDR3, the DNA is TGTGCCAGCAGCGTTGGTAGCGGGAGTTACAATGAGCAGTTCTTC. The V call is TRBV9, the J call TRBJ2-1, with 9 bases fitting TRBD2. The CDR3 covers 15 residues. J was trimmed by 4 bases and V by 2 bases; bases with no gene match: 4. Germline V gene sequence: CDR1 SGDLS, CDR2 YYNGEE. The variable domain in full, with the rest retrieved from reference TRBV9 and TRBJ2-1, is DSGVTQTPKHLITATGQRVTLRCSPRSGDLSVYWYQQSLDQGLQFLIQYYNGEERAKGNILERFSAQQFPDLHSELNLSSLELGDSALYFCASSVGSGSYNEQFFGPGTRLTVL.

CDR3 DNA sequence: TGTGCCAGCAGCCCCCGAGAGAATGAAAAACTGTTTTTT. Its protein product is CASSPRENEKLFF. The V and J genes are TRBV9 and TRBJ1-4; no definite D call. Germline V gives CDR1 SGDLS, CDR2 YYNGEE. This CDR3 spans 13 amino acids. The V gene lost 4 bases and the J gene lost 5 bases, with 9 bases spanning the gap.

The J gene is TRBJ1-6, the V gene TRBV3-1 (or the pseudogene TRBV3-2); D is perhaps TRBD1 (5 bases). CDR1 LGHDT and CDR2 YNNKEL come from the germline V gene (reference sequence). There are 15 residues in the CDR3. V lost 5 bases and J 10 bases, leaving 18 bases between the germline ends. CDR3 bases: TGTGCCAGCAGCTTTACCGGGACCGCGGGGTCACCCCTCCACTTT. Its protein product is CASSFTGTAGSPLHF.

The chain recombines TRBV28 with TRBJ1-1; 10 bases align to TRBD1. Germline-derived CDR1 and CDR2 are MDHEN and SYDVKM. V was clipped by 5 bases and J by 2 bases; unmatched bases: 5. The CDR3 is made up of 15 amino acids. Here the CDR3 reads CASSPWTGGNTEAFF. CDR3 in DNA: TGTGCCAGCAGTCCCTGGACAGGGGGAAACACTGAAGCTTTCTTT.

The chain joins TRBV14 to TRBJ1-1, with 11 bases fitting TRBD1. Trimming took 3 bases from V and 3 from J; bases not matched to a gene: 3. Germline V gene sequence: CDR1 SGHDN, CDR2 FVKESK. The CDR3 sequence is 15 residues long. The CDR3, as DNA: TGTGCCAGCAGCCACGGACAGGGGGCCGACACTGAAGCTTTCTTT. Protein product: CASSHGQGADTEAFF.